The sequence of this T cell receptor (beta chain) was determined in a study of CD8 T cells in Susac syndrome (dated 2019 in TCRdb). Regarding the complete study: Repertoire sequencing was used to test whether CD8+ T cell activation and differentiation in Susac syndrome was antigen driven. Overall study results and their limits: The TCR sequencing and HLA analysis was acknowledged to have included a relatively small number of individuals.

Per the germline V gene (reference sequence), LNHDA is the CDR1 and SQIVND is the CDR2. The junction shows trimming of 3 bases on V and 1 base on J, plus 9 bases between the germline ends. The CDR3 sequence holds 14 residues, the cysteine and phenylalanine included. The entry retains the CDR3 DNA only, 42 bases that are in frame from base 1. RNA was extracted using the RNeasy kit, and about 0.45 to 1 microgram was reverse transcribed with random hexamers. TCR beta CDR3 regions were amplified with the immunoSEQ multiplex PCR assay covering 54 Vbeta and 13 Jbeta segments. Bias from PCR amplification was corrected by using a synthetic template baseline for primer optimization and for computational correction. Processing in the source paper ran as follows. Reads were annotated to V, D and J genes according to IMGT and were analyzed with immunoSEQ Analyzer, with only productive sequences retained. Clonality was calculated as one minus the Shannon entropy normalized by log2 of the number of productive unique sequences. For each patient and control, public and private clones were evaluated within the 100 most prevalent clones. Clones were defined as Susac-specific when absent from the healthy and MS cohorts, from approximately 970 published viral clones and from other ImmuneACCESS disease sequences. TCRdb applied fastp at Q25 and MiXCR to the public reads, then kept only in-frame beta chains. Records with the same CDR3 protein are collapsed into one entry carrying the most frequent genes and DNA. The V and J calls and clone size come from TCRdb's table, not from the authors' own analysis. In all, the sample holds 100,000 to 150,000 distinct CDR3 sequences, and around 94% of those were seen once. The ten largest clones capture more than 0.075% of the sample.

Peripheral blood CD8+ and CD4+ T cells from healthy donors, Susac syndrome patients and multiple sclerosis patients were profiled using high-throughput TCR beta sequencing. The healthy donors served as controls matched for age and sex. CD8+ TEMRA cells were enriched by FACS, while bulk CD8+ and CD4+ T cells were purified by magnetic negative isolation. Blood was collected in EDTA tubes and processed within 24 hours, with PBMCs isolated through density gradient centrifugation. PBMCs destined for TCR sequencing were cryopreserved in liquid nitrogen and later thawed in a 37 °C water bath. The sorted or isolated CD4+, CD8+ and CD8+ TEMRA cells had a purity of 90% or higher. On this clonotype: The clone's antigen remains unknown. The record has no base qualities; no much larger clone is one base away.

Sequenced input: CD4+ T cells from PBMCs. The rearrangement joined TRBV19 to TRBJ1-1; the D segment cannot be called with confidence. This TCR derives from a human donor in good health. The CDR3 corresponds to CASSMGFENTEAFF. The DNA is TGTGCCAGTAGTATGGGGTTTGAGAACACTGAAGCTTTCTTT.